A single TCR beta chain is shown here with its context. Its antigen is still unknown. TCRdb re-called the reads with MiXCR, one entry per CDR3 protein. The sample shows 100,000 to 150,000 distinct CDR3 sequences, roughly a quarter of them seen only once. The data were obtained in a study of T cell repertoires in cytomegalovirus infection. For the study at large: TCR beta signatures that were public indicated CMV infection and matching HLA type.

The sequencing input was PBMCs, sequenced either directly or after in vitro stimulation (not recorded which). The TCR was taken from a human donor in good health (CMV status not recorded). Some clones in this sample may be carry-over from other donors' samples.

The CDR3 DNA reads TGTGCCATCAGTGCGACAGGTTTGGATGGCTACACCTTC. Its translation is CAISATGLDGYTF. V gene TRBV10-3 combines with J gene TRBJ1-2, with a possible D match to TRBD1 (6 bases). CDR1 ENHRY and CDR2 SYGVKD come from the germline V gene. Trimming pared 4 bases from V and 6 bases from J, leaving 12 bases between. The CDR3 sequence is 13 residues long.